The clone carrying this T cell receptor beta chain was recorded once. The antigen is unknown. The authors ran the immunoSEQ assay, v3.0, at survey level. The data were produced by immunoSEQ multiplex PCR, yet TCRdb's version contains in-frame clones alone and is incomplete. The profile shows 40,000 or so clones, roughly 82% of them singletons. The data were obtained in a study of long-term antiretroviral therapy in people with HIV. Study-level points and caveats: Diversity went up after ART and still fell short of transplant donor controls.

This CDR3 is 15 amino acids long. Between the trimmed V and J ends, which lost 1 base and 7 bases, there was a span of 13 bases. Germline CDR1 and CDR2: MGHRA and YSYEKL. The source is a young man with HIV. V is TRBV4-1 and J is TRBJ1-4; D possibly corresponds to TRBD1 (5 bases). Sequencing used unsorted PBMCs, obtained 0.3 years after starting antiretroviral therapy. The CDR3: CASSQGDARSEKLFF. For the CDR3, the DNA is TGCGCCAGCAGCCAAGGGGACGCTAGAAGTGAAAAACTGTTTTTT.